Listed below are T cell receptor beta chains from one sample, sequenced in a study of Graves' ophthalmopathy and Graves' hyperthyroidism. MiXCR, applied by TCRdb to the multiplex PCR reads, yields one record per CDR3 protein. The sample carries 450,000 or so distinct CDR3 sequences, about 15% recorded once. The sample comprised blood. The receptor source for this set is a woman younger than 45 with Graves' ophthalmopathy. CDR3s include the opening cysteine and the closing phenylalanine or tryptophan. Fields, in order: clone size, D gene, J gene, V gene, CDR3 protein, CDR3 DNA. A D gene is named only where the DNA matches it firmly. Expanded clones are given a class, and other clones once, few, many or no size at all.

many	-	TRBJ2-2	TRBV7-9	CASSLDGTKSGELFF	TGTGCCAGCAGCTTAGATGGGACGAAAAGTGGGGAGCTGTTTTTT
many	TRBD1	TRBJ1-5	TRBV6-2/TRBV6-3	CASNKDRANQPQHF	TGTGCCAGCAACAAGGACAGGGCAAATCAGCCCCAGCATTTT
many	-	TRBJ2-2	TRBV12-3/TRBV12-4	CASSFGVTSARTGELFF	TGTGCCAGCAGTTTCGGGGTCACCTCGGCGAGGACCGGGGAGCTGTTTTTT
many	TRBD1	TRBJ1-2	TRBV20-1	CSAWTGANYGYTF	TGCAGTGCTTGGACAGGGGCTAACTATGGCTACACCTTC
many	-	TRBJ1-2	TRBV5-6	CASSIQGGAGGYTF	TGTGCCAGCAGCATACAGGGAGGAGCGGGTGGCTACACCTTC
many	-	TRBJ1-2	TRBV28	CASSSTVPSYGYTF	TGTGCCAGCAGTTCCACAGTCCCCAGCTATGGCTACACCTTC
-	TRBD2	TRBJ2-5	TRBV11-1	CASSLSSSGSRETEYF	TGTGCCAGCAGCTTATCGTCTAGCGGGAGTCGAGAGACGGAGTACTTC
many	TRBD1	TRBJ2-7	TRBV6-5	CASSYGRDRGPYEQYF	TGTGCCAGCAGTTACGGGAGAGACAGGGGACCCTACGAGCAGTACTTC
few	-	TRBJ2-2	TRBV28	CASFFPRQGGIGELFF	TGTGCCAGCTTTTTCCCGCGACAGGGAGGGATCGGGGAGCTGTTTTTT
many	TRBD1	TRBJ1-2	TRBV27	CASSSNRGNGYTF	TGTGCCAGCAGTTCTAACAGGGGAAATGGCTACACCTTC
many	-	TRBJ2-6	TRBV6-1	CASSEGPKFRANVLTF	TGTGCCAGCAGTGAAGGGCCGAAGTTTAGGGCCAACGTCCTGACTTTC
many	-	TRBJ1-1	TRBV25-1	CASSEAHRLGEAFF	TGTGCCAGCAGTGAGGCCCACAGGCTCGGGGAAGCTTTCTTT
many	TRBD1	TRBJ1-5	TRBV6-1	CASGRTGVSNQPQHF	TGTGCCAGCGGACGCACAGGGGTTAGCAATCAGCCCCAGCATTTT
-	-	TRBJ2-7	TRBV4-1	CASSQVGISYEQYF	TGCGCCAGCAGCCAAGTCGGCATCTCCTACGAGCAGTACTTC
many	TRBD2	TRBJ2-7	TRBV6-5	CASSYAGGSSYEQYF	TGTGCCAGCAGTTACGCGGGAGGCAGCTCCTACGAGCAGTACTTC
-	-	TRBJ1-2	TRBV6-5	CASSYSLMGKDYGYTF	TGTGCCAGCAGTTACTCCCTGATGGGAAAGGACTATGGCTACACCTTC
many	-	TRBJ1-2	TRBV20-1	CSARPGFFSYGYTF	TGCAGTGCTAGGCCAGGGTTTTTTAGCTATGGCTACACCTTC
many	-	TRBJ2-5	TRBV6-1	CATTGFETQYF	TGTGCCACCACAGGGTTCGAGACCCAGTACTTC
-	TRBD2	TRBJ2-2	TRBV12-3/TRBV12-4	CASSFPSGGLNTGELFF	TGTGCCAGCAGTTTCCCTAGCGGGGGTCTCAACACCGGGGAGCTGTTTTTT
many	TRBD1	TRBJ1-2	TRBV12-3/TRBV12-4	CASSRDRQYYGYTF	TGTGCCAGCAGCCGGGACAGGCAGTATTATGGCTACACCTTC
many	-	TRBJ2-2	TRBV29-1	CSVEAGEGPNTGELFF	TGCAGCGTTGAAGCCGGTGAGGGGCCGAACACCGGGGAGCTGTTTTTT